The entry below describes one TCR beta chain. The PCR was carried out with 60 Vbeta primers and 13 Jbeta primers. Repertoires were generated with immunoSEQ multiplex PCR, while TCRdb's copy carries only in-frame clones and drops some. Of under 130,000 clones listed, roughly 85% are singletons. The data were obtained in a study of cytomegalovirus exposure and HLA in healthy donors. This TCR came from a woman aged 40 to 55 in good health and CMV-seronegative. Sequenced material: PBMCs.

The CDR3 loop reads CATSRQPLAGGTSYEQYF. The CDR3 nucleotides read TGTGCCACCAGCAGACAACCTTTAGCGGGAGGAACCTCCTACGAGCAGTACTTC. The gene calls are TRBV15 and TRBJ2-7; 10 nucleotides agree with TRBD2. The ends lost 2 bases at V and 0 bases at J; junction bases unmatched: 10. CDR1 LNHNV and CDR2 YYDKDF come from the germline V gene (reference sequence). This CDR3 contains 18 residues.